This T cell receptor (beta chain) came from a study of identifying expanded T cells in peripheral blood. Findings and limits, study-wide: Approximately 1.1 clones differed between technical replicates, versus about 15 and 19 over time. Across healthy donors, higher total template counts meant significantly greater roughly 2-week count variance.

A remark on this clone: The antigen remains unidentified.

J gave up 8 bases and V 0 bases, and 5 bases lay outside the gene matches. CDR1 is SGHDT, CDR2 YYEEEE, per germline. This CDR3 has 14 residues. The table came from immunoSEQ multiplex PCR; TCRdb's copy has only in-frame clones and leaves some out. Among 100,000 or so clones listed, approximately 90% were seen once. The sample was blood. The chain links TRBV5-6 to TRBJ1-2; TRBD1 matches 9 bases. This receptor was obtained from a person aged 18 to 75 in good health. This chain's CDR3 is CASSLEQGQGGYTF. DNA of the CDR3: TGTGCCAGCAGCTTGGAACAGGGACAGGGCGGCTACACCTTC. Filled out from reference TRBV5-6 and TRBJ1-2, the complete variable domain reads DAGVTQSPTHLIKTRGQQVTLRCSPKSGHDTVSWYQQALGQGPQFIFQYYEEEERQRGNFPDRFSGHQFPNYSSELNVNALLLGDSALYLCASSLEQGQGGYTFGSGTRLTVV.